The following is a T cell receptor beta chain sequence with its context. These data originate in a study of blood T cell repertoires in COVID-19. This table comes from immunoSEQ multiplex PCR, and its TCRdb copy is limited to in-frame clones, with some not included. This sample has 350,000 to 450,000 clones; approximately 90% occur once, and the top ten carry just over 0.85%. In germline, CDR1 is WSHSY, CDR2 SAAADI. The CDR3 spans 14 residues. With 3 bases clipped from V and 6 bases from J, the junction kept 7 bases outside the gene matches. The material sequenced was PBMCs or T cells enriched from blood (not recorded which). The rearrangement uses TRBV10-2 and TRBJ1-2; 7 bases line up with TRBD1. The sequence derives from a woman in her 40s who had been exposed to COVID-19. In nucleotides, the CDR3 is TGCGCCAGCAGTGAAAACAGGGACAGTCATGGCTACACCTTC. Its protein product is CASSENRDSHGYTF.